One sample yielded the 22 T cell receptor beta chains listed below, sequenced in a study of beta chain features in type 1 diabetes. Sequencing targeted expressed TCRB transcripts, as all isolated RNA had been reverse transcribed. Only in-frame clones appear in the TCRdb table, and some are missing; sequencing was by immunoSEQ multiplex PCR. The table has about 470,000 clones, 25% to 35% seen once. Source material: naive CD4+ T cells from blood. The receptor source for this set is a man between 18 and 29 years old in good health.

This clone was detected only a few times. The rearrangement uses TRBV29-1 and TRBJ2-3; a weak D match, TRBD2 (6 bases). Deletions cut 7 bases from V and 4 bases from J, with 18 bases between. CDR3 length equals 14 residues. In germline, CDR1 is SQVTM, CDR2 ANQGSEA. The CDR3 nucleotides read TGCAGCGCCCAGGGCGGGACTTACGCAGATACGCAGTATTTT. This codes for CSAQGGTYADTQYF.

CDR3 DNA: TGTGCCACTCACGGGCCCTCCTACGAGCAGTACTTC. Translation gives CATHGPSYEQYF. This sequence joins TRBV9 and TRBJ2-7; D remains unclear. Trimming stripped 9 bases from V and 0 bases from J, with 10 bases between. Germline loops: CDR1 SGDLS, CDR2 YYNGEE. The CDR3 spans 12 residues. Based on the CDR3 plus reference TRBV9 and TRBJ2-7, the full variable domain is DSGVTQTPKHLITATGQRVTLRCSPRSGDLSVYWYQQSLDQGLQFLIQYYNGEERAKGNILERFSAQQFPDLHSELNLSSLELGDSALYFCATHGPSYEQYFGPGTRLTVT.

V usage is TRBV27 and J usage is TRBJ1-1; the match to TRBD1 covers 7 bases. The V gene's germline CDR1 is MNHEY and CDR2 SMNVEV (reference sequence). CDR3 length: 14 residues. V gave up 5 bases and J gave up 4 bases; unmatched junction bases: 7. CDR3 amino acids: CASSQGTVGTEAFF. The CDR3 DNA follows: TGTGCCAGCAGTCAAGGGACAGTGGGCACTGAAGCTTTCTTT.

The chain links TRBV7-9 to TRBJ2-1; unclear D gene. Germline CDR1 and CDR2: SEHNR and FQNEAQ (reference sequence). V lost 1 base and J 9 bases, leaving 13 bases between the germline ends. The CDR3 spans 14 residues. As DNA, the CDR3 is TGTGCCAGCAGCTTAGATAAGCCGGTCTCTGAGCAGTTCTTC. This codes for CASSLDKPVSEQFF.

The chain has TRBV30 and TRBJ1-5, with 7 bases aligning to TRBD1. CDR3 length: 14 residues. The V gene's germline CDR1 is GTSNPN and CDR2 SVGIG (reference sequence). The junction had 6 bases not matched to a gene; V was cut back by 0 bases and J by 7 bases. The CDR3 reads CAWSVGGPGQPQHF. CDR3 in DNA: TGTGCCTGGAGTGTAGGGGGCCCGGGGCAGCCCCAGCATTTT.

This sequence joins TRBV2 and TRBJ1-2; TRBD1 might be the D (5 bases). Germline V CDR1 and CDR2: SNHLY, FYNNEI. This CDR3 has 15 residues. Trimming left V 6 bases short and J 4 bases short, with 18 bases between. The CDR3: CASSLLRDGGYGYTF. DNA for the CDR3: TGTGCCAGCAGCCTCCTCCGGGACGGCGGCTATGGCTACACCTTC.

V usage is TRBV30 and J usage is TRBJ1-5, with D possibly matching TRBD1 (6 bases). Looked up from germline, CDR1 is GTSNPN and CDR2 is SVGIG (reference sequence). This CDR3 region has 12 residues. Trimming took off 8 bases at V and 5 bases at J, with 13 bases between the two ends. The CDR3 DNA sequence: TGTGCCGCCCGGGACAACCATCAGCCCCAGCATTTT. Its translation: CAARDNHQPQHF.

This clone has just one count. The chain joins TRBV6-5 to TRBJ2-5; D is possibly TRBD1 (6 bases). This CDR3 is 13 amino acids long. The V gene lost 6 bases and the J gene lost 5 bases, with 13 bases spanning the gap. Germline V gene sequence: CDR1 MNHEY, CDR2 SVGAGI. The CDR3 sequence: CASRRGNWETQYF. The CDR3 DNA is TGTGCCAGCAGGAGGGGGAACTGGGAGACCCAGTACTTC.

The genes are TRBV7-8 and TRBJ2-5; no clear D gene. Gene TRBJ2-7 matches the end of the DNA better, so the J call may be wrong. The germline CDR1 and CDR2 sequences are SGHVS and FQNEAQ. This CDR3 spans 17 amino acids. CDR3 nucleotide sequence: TGTGCCAGCAGCCCCCGGGCTGCCTCCGGGTTCTCCTACGAGCAGTACTTC. Protein sequence: CASSPRAASGFSYEQYF.

The chain links TRBV5-1 to TRBJ2-3; perhaps TRBD1 as D (6 bases). This CDR3 is 14 amino acids long. Trimming removed 2 bases at V and 2 bases at J, with 9 bases between. CDR1 SGHRS and CDR2 YFSETQ come from the germline V gene. The CDR3 loop is CASSFTGTTDTQYF. The CDR3 nucleotides read TGCGCCAGCAGCTTTACAGGGACCACAGATACGCAGTATTTT.

V usage is TRBV25-1 and J usage is TRBJ2-7, with a tentative D call TRBD1 (6 bases). The CDR3 length is 14 residues. V was cut by 5 bases and J by 3 bases, with 14 bases left in between. The germline V gene has CDR1 MGHDK and CDR2 SYGVNS. The CDR3 is CASSNRDKYYEQYF. In nucleotides, the CDR3 is TGTGCCAGCAGTAACCGGGACAAATACTACGAGCAGTACTTC.

This clone has more than one count but fewer than ten. This chain joins TRBV19 and TRBJ2-1, with unresolved D. V gave up 10 bases and J gave up 3 bases, with 7 bases separating them. The CDR3 loop spans 11 amino acids. Per the germline V gene, CDR1 is LNHDA and CDR2 is SQIVND (reference sequence). In nucleotides, the CDR3 is TGTGCCACTCAGCACTACAATGAGCAGTTCTTC. This encodes CATQHYNEQFF. Filled out from reference TRBV19 and TRBJ2-1, the complete variable domain reads DGGITQSPKYLFRKEGQNVTLSCEQNLNHDAMYWYRQDPGQGLRLIYYSQIVNDFQKGDIAEGYSVSREKKESFPLTVTSAQKNPTAFYLCATQHYNEQFFGPGTRLTVL.

CDR3 amino acids: CASSWDSLYGYTF. The CDR3 DNA sequence: TGTGCCAGCAGCTGGGACAGTCTCTATGGCTACACCTTC. This rearrangement joins TRBV7-9 to TRBJ1-2, with TRBD1 matching 7 bases. J gave up 4 bases and V 4 bases, and 3 bases lay outside the gene matches. This CDR3 is built from 13 residues. Germline V gene data show CDR1 as SEHNR and CDR2 as FQNEAQ (reference sequence).

This clone has more than one count but fewer than ten. CDR3 residues: CSVDGDGGNTIYF. In DNA, the CDR3 is TGCAGCGTTGATGGGGACGGTGGAAACACCATATATTTT. The rearrangement joins TRBV29-1 to TRBJ1-3, with D perhaps matching TRBD1 (5 bases). CDR3 length equals 13 residues. The germline CDR1 and CDR2 sequences are SQVTM and ANQGSEA. The ends were cut back, 3 bases at V and 3 bases at J, with 9 bases in the middle.

This clone has only a few counts. The chain couples TRBV9 to TRBJ2-3, with D possibly being TRBD1 or TRBD2 (5 bases each). The CDR3 runs 14 residues. V lost 3 bases, J lost 14 bases, and 22 bases lay in between. Germline CDR1 SGDLS, CDR2 YYNGEE. The CDR3 DNA reads TGTGCCAGCAGCGCTGCCCCGACGGGAAGGGGAGTGTATTTT. This gives the protein CASSAAPTGRGVYF. Using reference TRBV9 and TRBJ2-3 for the parts outside the CDR3, the full variable domain is DSGVTQTPKHLITATGQRVTLRCSPRSGDLSVYWYQQSLDQGLQFLIQYYNGEERAKGNILERFSAQQFPDLHSELNLSSLELGDSALYFCASSAAPTGRGVYFGPGTRLTVL.

This sequence joins TRBV30 and TRBJ2-3; D gene unclear. V shed 0 bases and J shed 4 bases, with 8 bases lying between them. This CDR3 is built from 13 residues. CDR1 and CDR2 (germline): GTSNPN, SVGIG (reference sequence). The CDR3 DNA reads as TGTGCCTGGAGTGTCGGCTTGGCAGATACGCAGTATTTT. Its translation: CAWSVGLADTQYF.

V gene TRBV11-2 combines with J gene TRBJ2-3; 7 bases are a match to TRBD1. V lost 0 bases and J lost 4; bases outside the gene matches: 10. The length of the CDR3 is 17 residues. Per germline, CDR1 SGHAT and CDR2 FQNNGV. The CDR3 loop is CASSLDSTGVSPDTQYF. CDR3 in DNA: TGTGCCAGCAGCTTAGATTCTACAGGGGTGTCACCAGATACGCAGTATTTT.

The J gene is TRBJ2-1, the V gene TRBV9, with a tentative D call TRBD2 (6 bases). The CDR3 spans 16 residues. Germline V gene data show CDR1 as SGDLS and CDR2 as YYNGEE. V was cut by 0 bases and J by 3 bases, with 13 bases left in between. This CDR3 is CASSVDGGTVYNEQFF. As DNA, the CDR3 is TGTGCCAGCAGCGTAGATGGCGGGACGGTCTACAATGAGCAGTTCTTC.

This clone was seen more than once but under ten times. The rearrangement links TRBV6-6 to TRBJ2-7; TRBD1 agrees at 7 bases. This CDR3 comprises 14 residues. Germline trimming cut 4 bases from V and 6 bases from J; bases unmatched to any gene: 9. Germline CDR1 is MNHNY and CDR2 is SVGAGI (reference sequence). The CDR3: CASSFGQVGIEQYF. The CDR3 DNA follows: TGTGCCAGCAGTTTTGGACAGGTCGGGATCGAGCAGTACTTC.

J is TRBJ1-4 and V is TRBV10-3, with D maybe TRBD1 (5 bases). The CDR3 contains 14 residues. Germline V gives CDR1 ENHRY, CDR2 SYGVKD. With 8 bases removed from V and 6 bases from J, the gap between germline ends came to 16 bases. CDR3 nucleotides: TGTGCCATCTCCAGGGAGGAAGGATATGAAAAACTGTTTTTT. Amino acid sequence: CAISREEGYEKLFF.

This clone turned up a few times. The chain carries TRBV9 and TRBJ2-1, with D unclear. V gave up 4 bases and J gave up 2 bases, with 13 bases separating them. The CDR3 sequence is 15 residues long. Per germline, CDR1 SGDLS and CDR2 YYNGEE. The CDR3 reads CASSQSSSPYNEQFF. The CDR3 nucleotides are TGTGCCAGCAGCCAAAGCTCGAGCCCCTACAATGAGCAGTTCTTC.

This clone was seen more than once but under ten times. CDR3 loop: CASGYQQETQYF. The CDR3 region has the DNA TGTGCCAGCGGATATCAACAAGAGACCCAGTACTTC. This chain links TRBV28 with TRBJ2-5; D unclear. The germline V gene has CDR1 MDHEN and CDR2 SYDVKM. Trimming left V 8 bases short and J 2 bases short, with 9 bases between. This CDR3 comprises 12 residues.